This T cell receptor beta chain was profiled in a study of blood T cells in healthy people across ages. Through a sample-barcoded 5' primer and a J-beta primer mix, a second PCR was run for roughly 7 to 12 cycles. TCRdb re-derived calls from the 5' RACE reads in MiXCR, one entry per CDR3 protein. The table shows about 1.4 million distinct CDR3 sequences, with 55% to 75% occurring only once. The V and J ends lost 7 bases and 11 bases respectively, with 20 bases between them. This CDR3 has 13 residues. The germline gives CDR1 SNHLY, CDR2 FYNNEI. The sample was blood. The chain carries TRBV2 and TRBJ2-5; D remains unclear. This receptor was obtained from a man aged 18 to 30 in good health. CDR3 coding DNA: TGTGCCAGCATTGGTGTGACCTACAATGAGCAGTACTTC. Translation: CASIGVTYNEQYF.